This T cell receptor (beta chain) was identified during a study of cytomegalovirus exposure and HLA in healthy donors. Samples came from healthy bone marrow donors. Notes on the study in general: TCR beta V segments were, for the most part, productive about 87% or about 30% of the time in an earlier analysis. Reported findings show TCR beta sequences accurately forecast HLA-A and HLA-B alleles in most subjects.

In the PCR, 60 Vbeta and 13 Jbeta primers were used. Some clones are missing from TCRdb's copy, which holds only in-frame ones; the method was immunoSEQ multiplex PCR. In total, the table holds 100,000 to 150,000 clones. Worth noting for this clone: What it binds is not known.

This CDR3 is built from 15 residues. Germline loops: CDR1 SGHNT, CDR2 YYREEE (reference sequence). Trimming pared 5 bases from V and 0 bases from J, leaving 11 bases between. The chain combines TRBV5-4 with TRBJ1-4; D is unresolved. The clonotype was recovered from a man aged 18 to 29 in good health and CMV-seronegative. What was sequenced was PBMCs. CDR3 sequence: CASRTLGATNEKLFF. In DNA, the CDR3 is TGTGCCAGCAGAACTCTAGGAGCAACTAATGAAAAACTGTTTTTT. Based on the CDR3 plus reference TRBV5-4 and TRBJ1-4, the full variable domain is ETGVTQSPTHLIKTRGQQVTLRCSSQSGHNTVSWYQQALGQGPQFIFQYYREEENGRGNFPPRFSGLQFPNYSSELNVNALELDDSALYLCASRTLGATNEKLFFGSGTQLSVL.